Listed below are T cell receptor beta chains from one sample, sequenced in a study of blood T cells in healthy people across ages. TCRdb redid the calling of the 5' RACE reads with MiXCR, one entry per CDR3 protein. Of approximately 600,000 distinct CDR3 sequences listed, about 54% are singletons. Sequenced input: blood. The receptors originated from a man aged 55 to 69 in good health. Each CDR3 is given with its conserved first and last residue. D genes are given only for firm matches. Some rows have no size entry. The others give once, few or many, or a class for an expanded clone.

size	V	J	D	CDR3	DNA
few	TRBV6-1	TRBJ1-2	.	CASSEAGSYGYTF	TGTGCCAGCAGTGAAGCGGGCAGCTATGGCTACACCTTC
many	TRBV20-1	TRBJ2-5	.	CSARRTAQETQYF	TGCAGTGCTAGAAGGACAGCCCAAGAGACCCAGTACTTC
.	TRBV6-1	TRBJ2-2	TRBD1	CASRRRDRNTGELFF	TGTGCCAGCAGAAGACGGGACAGAAACACCGGGGAGCTGTTTTTT
.	TRBV20-1	TRBJ2-7	.	CSAFAPQYHEQYF	TGCAGTGCCTTCGCCCCGCAGTACCACGAGCAGTACTTC
.	TRBV27	TRBJ2-3	.	CASSLELAASTDTQYF	TGTGCCAGCAGTTTGGAGTTAGCGGCTAGCACAGATACGCAGTATTTT
.	TRBV29-1	TRBJ2-7	TRBD1	CSTSTGTGYNEQYF	TGCAGCACATCAACGGGGACAGGATACAATGAGCAGTACTTC
few	TRBV6-6	TRBJ2-1	TRBD1	CASSLDRTGEQFF	TGTGCCAGCAGCCTGGACAGGACAGGGGAGCAGTTCTTC
.	TRBV14	TRBJ2-1	.	CASSQVGRGEQFF	TGTGCCAGCAGCCAAGTCGGCCGGGGAGAGCAGTTCTTC
.	TRBV5-8	TRBJ1-2	.	CASRPRQLTNYGYTF	TGTGCCAGCAGACCCAGACAGCTAACTAACTATGGCTACACCTTC
.	TRBV7-9	TRBJ2-4	TRBD2	CASSLVGRGGAKNIQYF	TGTGCCAGCAGCTTAGTCGGACGCGGGGGAGCCAAAAACATTCAGTACTTC
.	TRBV2	TRBJ2-1	TRBD2	CASLLTSGVNNEQFF	TGTGCCAGTCTCCTGACTAGCGGGGTTAACAATGAGCAGTTCTTC
.	TRBV12-3/TRBV12-4	TRBJ1-2	.	CASRVDKGSIGYTF	TGTGCCAGCAGGGTAGACAAGGGATCGATCGGCTACACCTTC
.	TRBV12-3/TRBV12-4	TRBJ2-1	.	CASSGTSEQFF	TGTGCCAGCAGTGGGACGAGTGAGCAGTTCTTC
once	TRBV7-2	TRBJ2-3	TRBD2	CASSSHSGAATDTQYF	TGTGCCAGCAGCTCTCATAGCGGGGCGGCTACAGATACGCAGTATTTT
.	TRBV12-3/TRBV12-4	TRBJ1-6	.	CASSLGGVAYNSPLHF	TGTGCCAGCAGTTTAGGAGGGGTGGCCTATAATTCACCCCTCCACTTT
.	TRBV2	TRBJ2-5	.	CASSEYVETQYF	TGTGCCAGCAGTGAATATGTAGAGACCCAGTACTTC
few	TRBV18	TRBJ2-7	.	CASSGAPYEQYF	TGTGCCAGCTCGGGGGCCCCCTACGAGCAGTACTTC
.	TRBV9	TRBJ2-7	TRBD1	CASSGTPGTGRVYEQYF	TGTGCCAGCAGCGGAACTCCTGGGACAGGGAGGGTTTACGAGCAGTACTTC
once	TRBV5-1	TRBJ1-1	TRBD1	CASSRGTDHAEAFF	TGCGCCAGCAGCCGCGGGACAGATCATGCTGAAGCTTTCTTT
few	TRBV7-2	TRBJ2-5	.	CASSAQGQQETQYF	TGTGCCAGCAGCGCCCAGGGCCAGCAAGAGACCCAGTACTTC
.	TRBV24-1	TRBJ2-3	TRBD2	CATSSRGEFTDTQYF	TGTGCCACCAGTTCCCGGGGGGAGTTCACAGATACGCAGTATTTT
.	TRBV12-3/TRBV12-4	TRBJ2-7	TRBD1	CASSLRTGGMYEQYF	TGTGCCAGCAGTCTCCGTACAGGGGGCATGTACGAGCAGTACTTC
few	TRBV25-1	TRBJ1-6	.	CASSETRGASGYNSPLHF	TGTGCCAGCAGCGAAACGCGAGGGGCTTCGGGCTATAATTCACCCCTCCACTTT
.	TRBV5-1	TRBJ2-7	TRBD2	CVSSLGTSGGASYEQYF	TGCGTCAGCAGCTTGGGGACTAGCGGGGGCGCCTCCTACGAGCAGTACTTC
.	TRBV7-6	TRBJ2-5	TRBD2	CASSPSRVAGDKETQYF	TGTGCCAGCAGCCCATCCCGGGTAGCGGGGGATAAGGAGACCCAGTACTTC
.	TRBV12-3/TRBV12-4	TRBJ2-7	TRBD2	CASKIAGGFHNEQYF	TGTGCCAGCAAAATAGCGGGGGGCTTCCACAATGAGCAGTACTTC
.	TRBV29-1	TRBJ2-3	TRBD1	CSVDGQGLATQYF	TGCAGCGTTGACGGACAGGGATTGGCTACGCAGTATTTT
.	TRBV7-9	TRBJ2-1	TRBD2	CASSLSGGVSNEQFF	TGTGCCAGCAGCTTGAGCGGGGGGGTCTCTAATGAGCAGTTCTTC
once	TRBV5-1	TRBJ2-5	.	CASCAGSSGETQYF	TGCGCCAGCTGCGCAGGGTCTTCGGGTGAGACCCAGTACTTC
.	TRBV10-1	TRBJ1-2	.	CVSSTGTNYGYTF	TGCGTCAGCAGTACAGGGACCAACTATGGCTACACCTTC
.	TRBV6-1	TRBJ2-4	TRBD1	CASSPRQGLLKNIQYF	TGTGCCAGCAGTCCTCGACAGGGCCTTCTCAAAAACATTCAGTACTTC
.	TRBV12-3/TRBV12-4	TRBJ2-1	TRBD2	CASAGGSNEQFF	TGTGCCAGCGCGGGGGGGTCCAATGAGCAGTTCTTC
.	TRBV11-2	TRBJ2-2	.	CASSLERANTGELFF	TGTGCCAGCAGCCTTGAGAGGGCGAACACCGGGGAGCTGTTTTTT
few	TRBV19	TRBJ2-5	.	CASSPTPLVGTQYF	TGTGCCAGTAGCCCGACCCCGTTGGTTGGGACCCAGTACTTC
.	TRBV4-1	TRBJ2-5	TRBD2	CASSQARTSDETQYF	TGCGCCAGCAGCCAAGCCCGGACTAGTGATGAGACCCAGTACTTC
few	TRBV12-5	TRBJ2-5	TRBD2	CASGLVVGLARETQYF	TGTGCTAGTGGTTTGGTAGTGGGACTAGCCAGAGAGACCCAGTACTTC
.	TRBV6-1	TRBJ1-4	.	CASSEASATNEKLFF	TGTGCCAGCAGTGAAGCGTCGGCTACTAATGAAAAACTGTTTTTT
few	TRBV12-3/TRBV12-4	TRBJ2-1	.	CASSLMSRGHEQFF	TGTGCCAGCAGTTTAATGTCGCGGGGTCATGAGCAGTTCTTC
few	TRBV7-2	TRBJ2-1	TRBD1	CASSVDRYNEQFF	TGTGCCAGCAGCGTGGACAGGTACAATGAGCAGTTCTTC
.	TRBV11-2	TRBJ1-2	TRBD1	CASSRAGTGYGYTF	TGTGCCAGCAGCCGAGCAGGGACAGGCTATGGCTACACCTTC
.	TRBV2	TRBJ2-7	.	CASSEQGPLCEQYF	TGTGCCAGCAGTGAACAGGGCCCCCTCTGCGAGCAGTACTTC
.	TRBV5-1	TRBJ2-7	TRBD2	CASSLGASGVDEQYF	TGCGCCAGCAGCTTGGGGGCTAGCGGGGTCGACGAGCAGTACTTC
.	TRBV4-1	TRBJ2-5	.	CASSQSMAGETQYF	TGCGCCAGCAGCCAGTCCATGGCGGGGGAGACCCAGTACTTC
.	TRBV5-1	TRBJ2-6	TRBD1	CASSLDWPGQGALGANVLTF	TGCGCCAGCAGCTTGGATTGGCCAGGACAGGGGGCTCTTGGGGCCAACGTCCTGACTTTC